The 19 T cell receptor beta chains reported below all come from one sample, sequenced in a study of shared clonotypes between healthy human individuals. CD8 cells regarded as naive lacked CD45RO, were positively chosen for CCR7, and omitted terminally differentiated effector memory CD45RA+ cells. The assay was immunoSEQ multiplex PCR, and TCRdb's table has in-frame clones only and misses some. The data hold about 2 million clones, with about 95% observed a single time. Material for sequencing was naive CD8+ T cells sorted from blood. The receptors come from a man between 18 and 29 years old in good health.

The rearrangement uses TRBV25-1 and TRBJ1-6; perhaps TRBD1 as D (6 bases). Germline V lookup: CDR1 MGHDK, CDR2 SYGVNS. This CDR3 is 14 amino acids long. Trimming pared 2 bases from V and 10 bases from J, leaving 12 bases between. The CDR3 nucleotides are TGTGCCAGCAGTGAAATCAGGGGCCCCTCACCCCTCCACTTT. Translating gives CASSEIRGPSPLHF.

The chain has TRBV30 and TRBJ1-1; D is unresolved. Trimming removed 3 bases at V and 8 bases at J, with 10 bases between. The CDR3 consists of 11 residues. The germline CDR1 and CDR2 sequences are GTSNPN and SVGIG (reference sequence). The CDR3 DNA sequence: TGTGCCTGGAGCCCTTCAGGAGAAGCTTTCTTT. Amino acid sequence: CAWSPSGEAFF.

This clone was counted a few times. This chain joins TRBV4-1 and TRBJ1-1, with TRBD1 as a possible D gene (6 bases). V was trimmed by 3 bases and J by 4 bases, leaving 15 bases between them. The CDR3 spans 15 residues. Germline-derived CDR1 and CDR2 are MGHRA and YSYEKL. The CDR3 sequence: CASSQGREGGTEAFF. The CDR3 coding sequence is TGCGCCAGCAGCCAGGGAAGGGAAGGGGGCACTGAAGCTTTCTTT.

The chain uses TRBV29-1 and TRBJ2-3, with unresolved D. Germline V gives CDR1 SQVTM, CDR2 ANQGSEA. Trimming pared 6 bases from V and 6 bases from J, leaving 7 bases between. The CDR3 consists of 10 residues. The CDR3 nucleotides read TGCAGCGTCATACGTGATACGCAGTATTTT. This gives the protein CSVIRDTQYF.

The chain has TRBV7-9 and TRBJ1-6; 7 bases fit TRBD1. From germline, CDR1 is SEHNR and CDR2 FQNEAQ (reference sequence). V shed 1 base and J 0 bases; nucleotides not matched to a gene: 9. The length of the CDR3 is 19 residues. The CDR3 loop is CASSLVSGTASSYNSPLHF. The CDR3 DNA follows: TGTGCCAGCAGCTTAGTGTCCGGGACAGCGAGCTCCTATAATTCACCCCTCCACTTT.

The V gene is TRBV2, the J gene TRBJ1-6, with D tentatively TRBD1 (5 bases). V lost 0 bases to trimming and J lost 6 bases, with 9 bases between them. In germline, CDR1 is SNHLY, CDR2 FYNNEI. This CDR3 is built from 15 residues. This CDR3 reads CASSEASDTNSPLHF. The CDR3 coding sequence is TGTGCCAGCAGTGAAGCGTCGGACACTAATTCACCCCTCCACTTT.

This rearrangement joins TRBV4-1 to TRBJ1-4; 11 bases are shared with TRBD1. Trimming took 4 bases from V and 8 from J; bases not matched to a gene: 9. Germline CDR1 is MGHRA and CDR2 is YSYEKL. The CDR3 spans 16 residues. The CDR3 DNA reads as TGCGCCAGCAGCCGTCCCGGGACAGGGGGGGACGAAAAACTGTTTTTT. Amino acids: CASSRPGTGGDEKLFF.

Only one count was recorded for this clone. The V gene is TRBV7-6, the J gene TRBJ2-3; 12 bases match TRBD2. With V trimmed by 1 base and J by 0 bases, 2 bases remained unmatched. This CDR3 comprises 17 residues. The germline CDR1 and CDR2 sequences are SGHVS and FNYEAQ. This CDR3 reads CASSLGTSGVSTDTQYF. CDR3 in DNA: TGTGCCAGCAGCTTAGGGACTAGCGGGGTTAGCACAGATACGCAGTATTTT.

The V and J genes are TRBV30 and TRBJ2-7; tentatively, D is TRBD2 (6 bases). Germline loops: CDR1 GTSNPN, CDR2 SVGIG (reference sequence). The CDR3 extends over 17 amino acids. V lost 3 bases to trimming and J lost 3 bases, with 24 bases between them. For the CDR3, the DNA is TGTGCCTGGAGCCCACCGGCGATTCAAGCGGGTTACTACGAGCAGTACTTC. Its translation: CAWSPPAIQAGYYEQYF.

To note about this clone: The same CDR3 also results from other DNA sequences found in this sample. The chain carries TRBV5-6 and TRBJ2-1; D is unclear. Trimming removed 4 bases at V and 3 bases at J, with 2 bases between. This CDR3 is built from 11 residues. Germline V gene lookup returns CDR1 SGHDT and CDR2 YYEEEE. The CDR3 nucleotides are TGTGCCAGCAGCCTCTACAATGAGCAGTTCTTC. Its translation is CASSLYNEQFF.

This rearrangement joins TRBV9 to TRBJ2-7; TRBD1 agrees at 8 bases. V lost 0 bases and J lost 4; bases outside the gene matches: 6. The CDR3 is 15 amino acids. CDR1 and CDR2 from the germline V gene are SGDLS and YYNGEE. The CDR3 DNA follows: TGTGCCAGCAGCGTAGGGGAGGACAGGGCATACGAGCAGTACTTC. Translation: CASSVGEDRAYEQYF.

The V call is TRBV27, the J call TRBJ1-5; TRBD1 is a possible D gene (5 bases). V gave up 3 bases and J gave up 2 bases, with 11 bases separating them. CDR1 is MNHEY and CDR2 is SMNVEV in the germline V gene (reference sequence). CDR3 length: 15 residues. CDR3 sequence reads: CASSLGRSGNQPQHF. The CDR3 DNA sequence: TGTGCCAGCAGTTTGGGGCGGTCAGGCAATCAGCCCCAGCATTTT.

The rearrangement links TRBV5-4 to TRBJ2-5; 9 nucleotides match TRBD1. Germline CDR1 SGHNT, CDR2 YYREEE (reference sequence). Losses at the gene ends were 3 bases for V and 2 bases for J; bases not matched to a gene: 14. The length of the CDR3 is 18 residues. The CDR3 bases are TGTGCCAGCAGCTCAGACAGGGGGGGCCCCGTTATACAAGAGACCCAGTACTTC. Encoded protein: CASSSDRGGPVIQETQYF.

The chain combines TRBV4-3 with TRBJ2-6; D is unclear. With 2 bases removed from V and 0 bases from J, the gap between germline ends came to 17 bases. The CDR3 spans 19 residues. Germline V gene sequence: CDR1 LGHNA, CDR2 YSLEER. This CDR3 reads CASSQRLVSGTSGANVLTF. CDR3 in DNA: TGCGCCAGCAGCCAAAGATTGGTCTCCGGAACCTCTGGGGCCAACGTCCTGACTTTC.

This clone was counted only a few times. The rearrangement joins TRBV5-6 to TRBJ2-6; tentative D call: TRBD1 (5 bases). Germline-derived CDR1 and CDR2 are SGHDT and YYEEEE. The V gene lost 0 bases and the J gene lost 9 bases, with 13 bases spanning the gap. The CDR3 runs to 15 residues. The CDR3 spells CASSLGQGTVNVLTF. Here the CDR3 DNA reads TGTGCCAGCAGCTTGGGTCAGGGAACCGTCAACGTCCTGACTTTC.

J is TRBJ1-1 and V is TRBV4-1; 7 nucleotides agree with TRBD1. The V gene end was trimmed by 4 bases and the J gene end by 5 bases; junction bases not matched to a gene: 4. The CDR3 loop spans 13 amino acids. Germline V gene data show CDR1 as MGHRA and CDR2 as YSYEKL. The CDR3 region is CASSRGGQTEAFF. As DNA, the CDR3 is TGCGCCAGCAGCCGAGGGGGACAGACTGAAGCTTTCTTT.

The CDR3 region is CASSIGTSGSGEQYF. The CDR3 bases are TGTGCCAGCAGCATCGGGACTAGCGGGAGTGGCGAGCAGTACTTC. The V call is TRBV7-6, the J call TRBJ2-7; 14 bases are shared with TRBD2. The CDR3 contains 15 residues. The V segment lost 5 bases and the J segment 6 bases; nucleotides outside the gene matches: 6. The germline V gene has CDR1 SGHVS and CDR2 FNYEAQ.

In this sample, this clone turned up once. This rearrangement joins TRBV9 to TRBJ1-3; 7 bases map to TRBD1. This CDR3 is 17 amino acids long. The V and J ends lost 4 bases and 0 bases, in that order; junction bases with no gene match: 10. Looked up from germline, CDR1 is SGDLS and CDR2 is YYNGEE. DNA for the CDR3: TGTGCCAGCAGCACCCGACAGGGTAGCTTCTCTGGAAACACCATATATTTT. Residues: CASSTRQGSFSGNTIYF.

This chain joins TRBV5-4 and TRBJ2-7; unclear D gene. This CDR3 comprises 14 residues. V lost 0 bases to trimming and J lost 2 bases, with 9 bases between them. Germline CDR1 SGHNT, CDR2 YYREEE (reference sequence). The CDR3 loop reads CASSLAENTYEQYF. DNA for the CDR3: TGTGCCAGCAGCTTGGCCGAGAATACCTACGAGCAGTACTTC.